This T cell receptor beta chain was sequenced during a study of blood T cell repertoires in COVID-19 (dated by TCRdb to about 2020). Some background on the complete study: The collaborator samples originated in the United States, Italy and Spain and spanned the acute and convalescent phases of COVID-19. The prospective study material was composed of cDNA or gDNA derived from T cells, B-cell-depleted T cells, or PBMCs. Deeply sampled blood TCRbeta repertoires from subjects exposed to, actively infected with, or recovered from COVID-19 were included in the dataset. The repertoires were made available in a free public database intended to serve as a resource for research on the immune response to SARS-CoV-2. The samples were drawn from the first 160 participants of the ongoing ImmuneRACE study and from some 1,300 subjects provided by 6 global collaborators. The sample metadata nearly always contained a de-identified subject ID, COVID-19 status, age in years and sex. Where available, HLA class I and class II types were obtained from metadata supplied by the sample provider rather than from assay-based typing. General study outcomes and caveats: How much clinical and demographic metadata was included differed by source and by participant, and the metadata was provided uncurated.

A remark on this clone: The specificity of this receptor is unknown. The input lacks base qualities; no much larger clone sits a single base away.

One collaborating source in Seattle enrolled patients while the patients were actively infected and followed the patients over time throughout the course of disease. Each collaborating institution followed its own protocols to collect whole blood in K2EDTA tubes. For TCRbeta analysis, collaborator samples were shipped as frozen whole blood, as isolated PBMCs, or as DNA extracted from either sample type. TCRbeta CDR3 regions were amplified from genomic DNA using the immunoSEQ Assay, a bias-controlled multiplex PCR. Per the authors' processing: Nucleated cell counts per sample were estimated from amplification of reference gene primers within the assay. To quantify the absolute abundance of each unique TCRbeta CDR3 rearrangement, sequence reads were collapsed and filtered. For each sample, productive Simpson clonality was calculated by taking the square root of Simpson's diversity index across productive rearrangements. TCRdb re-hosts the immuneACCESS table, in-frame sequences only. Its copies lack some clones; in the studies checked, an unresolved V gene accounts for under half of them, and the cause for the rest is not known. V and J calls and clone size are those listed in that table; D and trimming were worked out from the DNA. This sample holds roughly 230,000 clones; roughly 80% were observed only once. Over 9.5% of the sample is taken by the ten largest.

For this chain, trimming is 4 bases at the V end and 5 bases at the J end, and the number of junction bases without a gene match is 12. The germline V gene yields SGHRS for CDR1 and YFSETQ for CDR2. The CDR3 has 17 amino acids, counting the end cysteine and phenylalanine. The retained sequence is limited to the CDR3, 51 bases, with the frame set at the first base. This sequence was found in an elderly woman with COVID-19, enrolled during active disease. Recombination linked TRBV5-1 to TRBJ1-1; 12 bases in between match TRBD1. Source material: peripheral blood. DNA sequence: TGCGCCAGCAGCCAGTCCCGGGACAGGGGGCGGAGGACTGAAGCTTTCTTT. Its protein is CASSQSRDRGRRTEAFF.